The subject of this entry is one TCR beta chain. Its target is not known. This table comes from immunoSEQ multiplex PCR, and its TCRdb copy is limited to in-frame clones, with some not included. This sample has roughly 2.6 million clones, with roughly nine tenths found just once. This sample was included in a study of shared clonotypes between healthy human individuals. Study-wide points: Across a handful of donors, naive CD4 shared roughly 5.1%, naive CD8 approximately 3.5%, memory CD4 over 2%, memory CD8 0.35% to 0.5%.

V was shortened by 8 bases and J by 0 bases, with 14 bases between the two germline ends. The CDR3 has 14 residues. CDR1 and CDR2 from the germline V gene are ENHRY and SYGVKD. The sequenced sample consisted of naive CD4+ T cells sorted from blood. Noted subset: CD45RA+ positively selected. The receptor comes from a man in his late teens or twenties in good health. The chain links TRBV10-3 to TRBJ2-7; D is perhaps TRBD2 (5 bases). The CDR3: CAIDPGGSSYEQYF. The CDR3 coding sequence is TGTGCCATCGATCCTGGAGGATCCTCCTACGAGCAGTACTTC.